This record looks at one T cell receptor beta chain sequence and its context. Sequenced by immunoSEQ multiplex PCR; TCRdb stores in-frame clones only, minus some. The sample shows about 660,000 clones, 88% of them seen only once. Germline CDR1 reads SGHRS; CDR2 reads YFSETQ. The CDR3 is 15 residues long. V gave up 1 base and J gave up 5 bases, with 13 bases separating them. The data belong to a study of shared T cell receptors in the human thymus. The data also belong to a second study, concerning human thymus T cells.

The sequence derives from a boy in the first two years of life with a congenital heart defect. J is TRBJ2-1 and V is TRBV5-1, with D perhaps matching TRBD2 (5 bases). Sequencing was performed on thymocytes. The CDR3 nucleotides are TGCGCCAGCAGCTTGCGCTCCACTAGGAACAATGAGCAGTTCTTC. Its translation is CASSLRSTRNNEQFF.